Below, 21 T cell receptor beta chains from the same sample are listed, as sequenced in a study of blood T cell repertoires in COVID-19. The repertoire was sequenced with immunoSEQ multiplex PCR; TCRdb's copy has only in-frame clones and lacks some. In the table there are fewer than 250,000 clones, about 82% of which are singletons. Input material: peripheral blood. These receptors were taken from a woman of 80 years or more with COVID-19, enrolled during active disease.

This clone occurred a few times. J is TRBJ1-2 and V is TRBV6-1; no reliable D call. Germline V gene lookup returns CDR1 MNHNS and CDR2 SASEGT. The CDR3 length is 16 residues. Trimming took off 0 bases at V and 4 bases at J, with 15 bases between the two ends. CDR3 protein: CASSEALEGRSYGYTF. As DNA, the CDR3 is TGTGCCAGCAGTGAAGCGCTGGAGGGTCGGAGCTATGGCTACACCTTC.

This clone was recorded only once. The CDR3: CASSESGVSVGELFF. For the CDR3, the DNA is TGTGCCAGCAGTGAATCGGGGGTTTCGGTCGGGGAGCTGTTTTTT. The gene calls are TRBV2 and TRBJ2-2, with D maybe TRBD2 (6 bases). This CDR3 contains 15 residues. V shed 2 bases and J shed 7 bases, with 14 bases lying between them. Germline V gene data show CDR1 as SNHLY and CDR2 as FYNNEI.

The V call is TRBV5-1, the J call TRBJ2-1, with 8 positions matching TRBD1. V dropped 5 bases and J dropped 1; count of bases not matched to a gene: 5. The length of the CDR3 is 15 residues. Germline V gene lookup returns CDR1 SGHRS and CDR2 YFSETQ. For the CDR3, the DNA is TGCGCCAGCAGACAAACAGGGGGGTCCTACAATGAGCAGTTCTTC. Translated: CASRQTGGSYNEQFF.

CDR3 sequence reads: CASSPGGTLAYEQYF. Here the CDR3 DNA reads TGTGCCAGCTCACCAGGTGGGACTCTCGCCTACGAGCAGTACTTC. This sequence joins TRBV18 and TRBJ2-7, with D tentatively TRBD2 (6 bases). The V gene's germline CDR1 is KGHSH and CDR2 LQKENI. Trimming cost V 2 bases and J 2 bases, with 13 bases left between them. The CDR3 loop spans 15 amino acids.

The chain links TRBV7-2 to TRBJ1-5, with a possible D match to TRBD1 (6 bases). Germline V gene data show CDR1 as SGHTA and CDR2 as FQGNSA. This CDR3 comprises 15 residues. Trimming stripped 5 bases from V and 3 bases from J, with 14 bases between. The CDR3 nucleotides are TGTGCCAGCAGCCCTAAACAGGGCTCCAATCAGCCCCAGCATTTT. This gives the protein CASSPKQGSNQPQHF.

The V call is TRBV5-5, the J call TRBJ2-1; D is perhaps TRBD1 (6 bases). V was trimmed by 0 bases and J by 1 base, leaving 8 bases between them. Germline loops: CDR1 SGHKS, CDR2 YYEKEE (reference sequence). The CDR3 consists of 15 residues. CDR3 residues: CASSLAGQSYNEQFF. The CDR3 DNA reads as TGTGCCAGCAGCTTGGCCGGACAGTCCTACAATGAGCAGTTCTTC.

The gene calls are TRBV9 and TRBJ2-7, with 8 bases fitting TRBD1. The ends lost 4 bases at V and 4 bases at J; junction bases unmatched: 4. The germline gives CDR1 SGDLS, CDR2 YYNGEE. This CDR3 contains 13 residues. CDR3 residues: CASSTRQGYEQYF. For the CDR3, the DNA is TGTGCCAGCAGCACCAGACAGGGGTACGAGCAGTACTTC.

The chain links TRBV7-6 to TRBJ2-1; D is possibly TRBD2 (6 bases). Looked up from germline, CDR1 is SGHVS and CDR2 is FNYEAQ. The germline V and J ends were trimmed by 4 bases and 1 base, with 14 bases remaining between them. This CDR3 is 16 amino acids long. Here the CDR3 reads CASSYFSSGSYNEQFF. DNA of the CDR3: TGTGCCAGCAGCTACTTTTCGAGCGGGTCCTACAATGAGCAGTTCTTC.

The V and J genes are TRBV5-5 and TRBJ2-7; 9 nucleotides align to TRBD1. This CDR3 is 15 amino acids long. V gave up 1 base and J gave up 3 bases; unmatched junction bases: 5. From germline, CDR1 is SGHKS and CDR2 YYEKEE (reference sequence). The CDR3 here is CASSLRGTGNYEQYF. Written as DNA, the CDR3 is TGTGCCAGCAGCTTGCGGGGGACAGGGAACTACGAGCAGTACTTC.

The chain joins TRBV12-3 or TRBV12-4 to TRBJ1-5, with D maybe TRBD1 (5 bases). This CDR3 contains 12 residues. The V end lost 6 bases, the J end lost 6 bases, and 9 bases lay between the germline ends. The DNA for the CDR3 is TGTGCCAGCAGCCAGGGTGGTCAGCCCCAGCATTTT. This gives the protein CASSQGGQPQHF.

For the CDR3, the DNA is TGCGCCAGCACAATACGTACGGGGAAGGAGGGAACCGGGTACGAGCAGTACTTC. Translated: CASTIRTGKEGTGYEQYF. The chain couples TRBV23-1 to TRBJ2-7; D may be TRBD2 (6 bases). TRBV23-1 is annotated as an ORF whose role is uncertain. The CDR3 is 18 amino acids. Trimming took off 7 bases at V and 4 bases at J, with 29 bases between the two ends.

The genes are TRBV5-1 and TRBJ1-4; D is unclear. The CDR3 runs 13 residues. Germline lookup yields CDR1 SGHRS and CDR2 YFSETQ. The ends were cut back, 8 bases at V and 6 bases at J, with 14 bases in the middle. The CDR3 protein is CASRRGSDEKLFF. The CDR3 nucleotides are TGCGCCAGTCGAAGAGGATCCGATGAAAAACTGTTTTTT.

In this sample, this clone turned up a few times. This chain connects TRBV7-2 to TRBJ1-5; weak D call: TRBD1 (6 bases). The CDR3 covers 15 residues. The germline V gene encodes CDR1 SGHTA and CDR2 FQGNSA. Trimming took 5 bases from V and 6 from J, leaving 17 bases between them. CDR3 region: CASSQGYGSPQPQHF. CDR3 coding DNA: TGTGCCAGCAGCCAGGGGTATGGGTCTCCTCAGCCCCAGCATTTT.

In DNA form, the CDR3 reads TGTGCCAGCAGTAAGACAGGGAAAGGCAACACTGAAGCTTTCTTT. Amino acids: CASSKTGKGNTEAFF. The chain uses TRBV6-5 and TRBJ1-1; TRBD1 aligns across 7 bases. The CDR3 runs to 15 residues. Unmatched junction bases numbered 8, after V lost 5 bases and J lost 2 bases. Germline CDR1 and CDR2: MNHEY and SVGAGI.

This rearrangement joins TRBV3-1 (or the pseudogene TRBV3-2) to TRBJ2-5; the match to TRBD2 covers 11 bases. This CDR3 spans 15 amino acids. Germline V gene lookup returns CDR1 LGHDT and CDR2 YNNKEL (reference sequence). The V and J ends lost 2 bases and 5 bases, in that order; junction bases with no gene match: 4. The CDR3 region has the DNA TGTGCCAGCAGCCAATCGGGACTAGCGGTTGAGACCCAGTACTTC. Amino acid sequence: CASSQSGLAVETQYF.

This chain links TRBV18 with TRBJ1-3; D is undetermined. Per the germline V gene, CDR1 is KGHSH and CDR2 is LQKENI. V was clipped by 2 bases and J by 0 bases, with 11 bases between them. The CDR3 sequence is 16 residues long. CDR3 sequence reads: CASSPIVGDSGNTIYF. CDR3 DNA: TGTGCCAGCTCACCAATAGTCGGAGACTCTGGAAACACCATATATTTT. Together with reference TRBV18 and TRBJ1-3, the CDR3 gives the full variable domain: NAGVMQNPRHLVRRRGQEARLRCSPMKGHSHVYWYRQLPEEGLKFMVYLQKENIIDESGMPKERFSAEFPKEGPSILRIQQVVRGDSAAYFCASSPIVGDSGNTIYFGEGSWLTVV.

This clone occurred a few times. The chain employs TRBV27 and TRBJ1-5; 8 nucleotides agree with TRBD1. The CDR3 is 14 amino acids. Germline values: CDR1 MNHEY, CDR2 SMNVEV (reference sequence). J was trimmed by 4 bases and V by 6 bases; bases with no gene match: 5. CDR3 bases: TGTGCCAGCAGCCCGGACAGGGTGAATCAGCCCCAGCATTTT. Its translation: CASSPDRVNQPQHF.

V gene TRBV5-1 combines with J gene TRBJ2-2; D perhaps matches TRBD2 (6 bases). The CDR3 is 15 residues long. Germline lookup yields CDR1 SGHRS and CDR2 YFSETQ. V dropped 0 bases and J dropped 10 bases, with 16 bases sitting between them. The CDR3 DNA sequence: TGCGCCAGCAGCTTGGAAGGTCCCCCGGGGGAGGAGCTGTTTTTT. Its translation: CASSLEGPPGEELFF.

This clone came up a few times. The genes are TRBV6-5 and TRBJ2-3; 9 nucleotides match TRBD2. The trim removed 6 bases at V and 9 bases at J, leaving 13 bases unmatched. The CDR3 covers 15 residues. Germline lookup yields CDR1 MNHEY and CDR2 SVGAGI. The CDR3 coding sequence is TGTGCCAGCAGGGGCGGACTAGCGCCTGCGGGGACGCAGTATTTT. It codes for CASRGGLAPAGTQYF.

This sequence joins TRBV10-3 and TRBJ1-2, with D perhaps TRBD1 (5 bases). Trimming removed 7 bases at V and 8 bases at J, with 17 bases between. This CDR3 has 13 residues. Germline values: CDR1 ENHRY, CDR2 SYGVKD. As DNA, the CDR3 is TGTGCCATCACCGCAGGCCAGGGTCTGGGCTACACCTTC. Translated: CAITAGQGLGYTF.

This sequence joins TRBV11-2 and TRBJ2-3, with 7 bases lining up with TRBD2. The CDR3 sequence is 13 residues long. V lost 5 bases, J lost 6 bases, and 5 bases stayed unmatched. Germline lookup yields CDR1 SGHAT and CDR2 FQNNGV. The CDR3 sequence is CASSLLLADTQYF. CDR3 bases: TGTGCCAGCAGCCTCCTACTAGCGGATACGCAGTATTTT.